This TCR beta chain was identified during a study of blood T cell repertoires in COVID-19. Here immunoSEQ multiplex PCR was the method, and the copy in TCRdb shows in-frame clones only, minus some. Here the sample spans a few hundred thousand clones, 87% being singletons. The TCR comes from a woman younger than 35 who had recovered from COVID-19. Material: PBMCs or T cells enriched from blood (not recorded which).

In DNA form, the CDR3 reads TGTGCCAGCAGCAGTGTGAGGTGGCCCACCGGGGAGCTGTTTTTT. Amino acids: CASSSVRWPTGELFF. The genes are TRBV19 and TRBJ2-2; D unclear. Germline loops: CDR1 LNHDA, CDR2 SQIVND (reference sequence). V was trimmed by 9 bases and J by 4 bases, leaving 18 bases between them. The CDR3 totals 15 residues.